This T cell receptor beta chain was retrieved from a study of siplizumab effects on memory and regulatory T cells (dated by TCRdb to about 2019). Background for the entire study: The study examined how the anti-CD2 antibody siplizumab affects alloreactive T-cell subsets in allogeneic mixed lymphocyte reactions built from human PBMCs. The research as a whole found: No functional confirmation was obtained for the suppressive function of proliferating Tregs from siplizumab cultures. Greater diversity appeared to be present in unstimulated naive T cells than in memory T cells, and a substantial contribution to the alloresponse seemed to be made by naive cells. Siplizumab significantly reduced the cumulative frequency of alloreactive sequences traceable to unstimulated CD4+ memory T cells. Because sequences at frequencies below about 10^-5 were poorly captured, only a minor fraction of alloreactive clones could be mapped back to unstimulated subsets. A naive or memory phenotype could not be assigned to roughly 75-97% of proliferating CD4+ or CD8+ clones. Of the alloreactive CD4+ clones that could be mapped, the Treg-derived share averaged about 67% with siplizumab compared with about 25% in control reactions.

Sorted unstimulated T cells, along with proliferating T cells recovered from mixed lymphocyte reactions, underwent TCRbeta CDR3 sequencing. Fresh whole blood from approximately ten HLA-typed healthy donors was used to isolate PBMCs. Unstimulated CD4+ regulatory T cells were FACS-sorted to map the origin of alloreactive clones. In the case of this clone: Its antigen specificity is not known. No much larger clone exists at a distance of one base, and base qualities are not known.

The CDR3 contains 13 residues, cysteine and phenylalanine counted. Only the CDR3 DNA is retained, 39 bases long and in frame from the first base. The germline V gene sets CDR1 to SGHTS and CDR2 to YDEGEE. V is cut by 3 bases and J by 5 bases, and the space between the germline ends is 9 bases. Preparation of the library involved the immunoSEQ multiplex PCR assay. About 10^5 TCR templates per sample were assayed on the deep sequencing platform. Genomic DNA extracted from sorted T cells was the material used for TCRbeta CDR3 sequencing. Per the source publication's procedure: The R programming language was used for clonal analysis of TCRbeta CDR3 data. Comparing unstimulated samples against CFSE-low samples taken after the reaction was how alloreactive CD4+ and CD8+ clones were defined. Regulatory or non-regulatory origin was assigned to alloreactive CD4+ clones by matching of sequences to sorted unstimulated Treg and non-Treg repertoires. Imported from immuneACCESS, the table was reduced by TCRdb to in-frame sequences with V and J called. These copies leave out some clones; in studies compared against another copy, an unresolved V gene accounts for under half, and the cause of the remainder is not known. The DNA gave D and trimming, while V, J and clone size come from that table. The sample table shows 60,000 to 70,000 clones, and about 90% are seen once. The ten largest account for around 1.6% of the sample.

The sequenced sample consisted of Tregs sorted from blood. This TCR came from a human donor in good health. Recombination connected TRBV5-8 to TRBJ1-5; there is no confident call for the D gene. The CDR3 is CASSYGLDQPQHF. Read as DNA, the sequence is TGTGCCAGCAGCTACGGATTAGATCAGCCCCAGCATTTT.